This T cell receptor beta chain emerged from a study of T cells in Graves' hyperthyroidism and ophthalmopathy. Study context: The initial diagnosis was the point when peripheral blood was collected, ahead of any treatment.

General study findings and limits: Most clonotypes expanded in the thyroid (above 0.001) were also present in blood.

The study based diagnoses on clinical symptoms, serum thyroxine and TRAb, thyroid ultrasound and orbital computed tomography. Extraction of PBMCs used roughly 9.4 ml of fresh peripheral blood. This clonotype was counted at least ten times. As yet, its antigen is unknown. The CDR3 is 15 residues long. V dropped 3 bases and J dropped 4; count of bases not matched to a gene: 4. Amplification of TCR beta CDR3 regions used RNA as the template. Primed by the HTBI set, a first-round RT-PCR was run on the TCR CDR3. MiXCR was run by TCRdb on the multiplex PCR reads, yielding one entry per CDR3 protein. The sample lists about 350,000 distinct CDR3 sequences, around 13% occurring once.

The sample taken for sequencing was blood. This clonotype originated in a woman under 40 with Graves' hyperthyroidism. J is TRBJ2-3 and V is TRBV12-3 or TRBV12-4; 10 nucleotides match TRBD2. CDR3 nucleotides: TGTGCCAGCAGTTTTTCTAGCGGGAGAGCAGATACGCAGTATTTT. It codes for CASSFSSGRADTQYF.